Shown below are 16 T cell receptor beta chains from a single sample sequenced in a study of cytomegalovirus exposure and HLA in healthy donors. The study ran its PCR with 60 Vbeta and 13 Jbeta primers. The method was immunoSEQ multiplex PCR; TCRdb's version includes in-frame clones alone and lacks a portion of them. The top ten hold about an eighth of the sample, which has fewer than 120,000 clones, around 80% seen once. Sequencing was done on a sample of PBMCs. These TCRs come from a man aged 30 to 39 in good health and CMV-seropositive.

The rearrangement uses TRBV28 and TRBJ2-7; TRBD2 matches 9 bases. This CDR3 spans 15 amino acids. V gave up 8 bases and J gave up 2 bases; unmatched junction bases: 10. The germline V gene encodes CDR1 MDHEN and CDR2 SYDVKM. CDR3 bases: TGTGCCAGCGAAGATCGGCGGGGGGGAGCCTACGAGCAGTACTTC. Translating gives CASEDRRGGAYEQYF.

The chain employs TRBV11-3 and TRBJ1-1; possible D gene TRBD1, 5 bases. The V gene lost 1 base and the J gene lost 1 base, with 7 bases spanning the gap. CDR1 and CDR2 from the germline V gene are SGHNT and YENEEA. This CDR3 comprises 14 residues. CDR3 sequence: CASSLGGQNTEAFF. The CDR3, as DNA: TGTGCCAGCAGCTTAGGCGGACAGAACACTGAAGCTTTCTTT.

The chain joins TRBV28 to TRBJ1-1, with 7 bases that match TRBD1. This CDR3 comprises 14 residues. Germline lookup yields CDR1 MDHEN and CDR2 SYDVKM. V shed 6 bases and J 6 bases; nucleotides not matched to a gene: 10. Written as DNA, the CDR3 is TGTGCCAGCAGGGAGACAGGGTTCGGGGCTGAAGCTTTCTTT. This codes for CASRETGFGAEAFF.

The chain has TRBV6-5 and TRBJ2-3; 7 bases align to TRBD1. Germline values: CDR1 MNHEY, CDR2 SVGAGI. V dropped 7 bases and J dropped 0; count of bases not matched to a gene: 4. This CDR3 comprises 14 residues. The CDR3 is CASTNRGSTDTQYF. DNA of the CDR3: TGTGCCAGCACCAACAGGGGTAGCACAGATACGCAGTATTTT.

This clone was picked up a small number of times. The rearrangement uses TRBV25-1 and TRBJ2-5; 10 bases fit TRBD2. CDR3 length equals 14 residues. The V gene end was trimmed by 5 bases and the J gene end by 7 bases; junction bases not matched to a gene: 7. CDR1 and CDR2 from the germline V gene are MGHDK and SYGVNS. The CDR3 DNA reads as TGTGCCAGCAGTTGGACTAGCGGCACCGGGACCCAGTACTTC. It is translated as CASSWTSGTGTQYF.

The chain is built from TRBV5-5 and TRBJ1-2, with D perhaps TRBD1 (6 bases). This CDR3 region has 15 residues. Germline V CDR1 and CDR2: SGHKS, YYEKEE (reference sequence). V was pared by 0 bases and J by 1 base, with 10 bases between. This CDR3 is CASSLAGDINYGYTF. For the CDR3, the DNA is TGTGCCAGCAGCTTGGCAGGGGACATTAACTATGGCTACACCTTC.

The chain employs TRBV7-9 and TRBJ2-7, with TRBD1 matching 7 bases. With 7 bases clipped from V and 2 bases from J, the junction kept 5 bases outside the gene matches. The CDR3 sequence is 13 residues long. CDR1 SEHNR and CDR2 FQNEAQ come from the germline V gene (reference sequence). The CDR3 spells CASTTGVTYEQYF. The CDR3 region has the DNA TGTGCCAGCACCACAGGGGTAACCTACGAGCAGTACTTC.

The CDR3 DNA sequence: TGCGCCAGCCGAACGGGGGGGCCGGGTGATATAGAGACCCAGTACTTC. Protein sequence: CASRTGGPGDIETQYF. The chain employs TRBV5-1 and TRBJ2-5, with 8 bases identical to TRBD2. This CDR3 spans 16 amino acids. After removal of 7 bases from V and 4 bases from J, the junction contained 15 bases not matched to a gene. Germline V gives CDR1 SGHRS, CDR2 YFSETQ.

This clone was observed a single time. The chain is built from TRBV5-6 and TRBJ2-7; maybe TRBD2 (5 bases). The germline V gene encodes CDR1 SGHDT and CDR2 YYEEEE. The CDR3 consists of 15 residues. V was trimmed by 0 bases and J by 3 bases, leaving 13 bases between them. The CDR3: CASSLAPEEVYEQYF. In DNA form, the CDR3 reads TGTGCCAGCAGCTTGGCCCCGGAGGAGGTCTACGAGCAGTACTTC.

This clone was recorded once. The V and J genes are TRBV28 and TRBJ2-3, with 9 bases aligning to TRBD2. The CDR3 runs to 15 residues. Germline assignment: CDR1 MDHEN and CDR2 SYDVKM. The junction had 7 bases not matched to a gene; V was cut back by 7 bases and J by 2 bases. Here the CDR3 reads CASNVGGGATDTQYF. The CDR3 bases are TGTGCCAGCAATGTAGGCGGGGGGGCCACAGATACGCAGTATTTT. Drawing the rest from reference TRBV28 and TRBJ2-3, the complete variable domain is DVKVTQSSRYLVKRTGEKVFLECVQDMDHENMFWYRQDPGLGLRLIYFSYDVKMKEKGDIPEGYSVSREKKERFSLILESASTNQTSMYLCASNVGGGATDTQYFGPGTRLTVL.

The V and J genes are TRBV28 and TRBJ1-1; possibly TRBD1 for D (6 bases). The CDR3 has 20 residues. Trimming removed 3 bases at V and 0 bases at J, with 26 bases between. Germline CDR1 reads MDHEN; CDR2 reads SYDVKM. The CDR3 sequence: CASSFMGGGPWGLLNTEAFF. The CDR3 nucleotides read TGTGCCAGCAGTTTTATGGGAGGGGGGCCTTGGGGGTTATTGAACACTGAAGCTTTCTTT.

The rearrangement joins TRBV7-2 to TRBJ2-7; TRBD1 matches at 8 bases. V dropped 2 bases and J dropped 4; count of bases not matched to a gene: 4. The CDR3 runs to 14 residues. Germline CDR1 reads SGHTA; CDR2 reads FQGNSA. CDR3 sequence (DNA): TGTGCCAGCAGCTTATCAACAGGGGGGTACGAGCAGTACTTC. Protein sequence: CASSLSTGGYEQYF.

This clone has a handful of counts. The V and J genes are TRBV30 and TRBJ1-1; the D is unclear. CDR1 is GTSNPN, CDR2 SVGIG, per germline (reference sequence). The CDR3 length is 12 residues. CDR3 in DNA: TGTGCTTCGACCCGACAGAACACTGAAGCTTTCTTT. Amino acid sequence: CASTRQNTEAFF.

The chain has TRBV29-1 and TRBJ2-7; D is perhaps TRBD1 (6 bases). CDR1 and CDR2 from the germline V gene are SQVTM and ANQGSEA. The CDR3 has 12 amino acids. V lost 4 bases, J lost 6 bases, and 13 bases lay in between. CDR3 in amino acids: CSVGSGRGEQYF. In DNA form, the CDR3 reads TGCAGCGTTGGCTCGGGCAGGGGCGAGCAGTACTTC.

J is TRBJ2-2 and V is TRBV2; TRBD1 matches 8 bases. Unmatched junction bases numbered 3, after V lost 5 bases and J lost 4 bases. CDR3 length: 14 amino acids. Germline V lookup: CDR1 SNHLY, CDR2 FYNNEI. The chain's CDR3 is CASSQQGVTGELFF. The DNA of the CDR3 is TGTGCCAGCAGTCAACAGGGGGTCACCGGGGAGCTGTTTTTT.

The chain combines TRBV6-8 with TRBJ2-7; D not certain. There are 13 residues in the CDR3. Germline values: CDR1 MNHGY, CDR2 SAAAGT. The CDR3 spells CPPGPDISYEQYF. The CDR3 coding sequence is TGTCCCCCCGGTCCCGATATCTCCTACGAGCAGTACTTC.